This paragraph covers one T cell receptor (beta chain) sequence. This receptor's antigen is unknown. Base qualities are not provided; no much larger clone lies one nucleotide away. TCRB CDR3 regions were amplified with the immunoSEQ multiplex PCR using forward primers for 54 TRBV segments and reverse primers for 13 TRBJ segments. For pre-culture CD4+ samples, sequencing was done at deep resolution with a target of fewer than 250,000 T cell genomes. Amplicons were sequenced on an Illumina HiSeq System, producing 87 bp reads covering the CDR3. The study's own analysis went as follows. PCR and sequencing errors in the reads were corrected, and CDR3 regions were defined by aligning to IMGT reference sequences. Template and unique rearrangement counts were estimated using synthetic template pools. Clonality was computed as 1 minus Pielou's evenness. The Daley-Smith estimator was used to estimate richness. Morisita's index served as the measure of repertoire overlap. Clones present in cultured samples but not detected in the pre-culture repertoire of the same donor were defined as low-abundance clones. TCRdb took over this immuneACCESS table, retaining in-frame rearrangements with V and J assigned. Such tables are incomplete; in checked studies, under half of the missing clones stem from an unresolved V gene, and the remainder is unexplained. V and J calls and clone size are those listed in that table; D and trimming were worked out from the DNA. This sample is represented by about 89,000 clones; around nine tenths of them were singletons. The ten most abundant clones make up about 1.7% of the sample.

This entry is derived from a study of T cell repertoires and HLA-DP antigens listed by TCRdb under 2018. Regarding the complete study: Using HeLa cells transduced to present allogeneic HLA-DP, the study set up an in vitro model of CD4+ T cell alloreactivity. Compared with self, one alloantigen differed at one amino acid in the peptide-binding groove and the other differed at under 11, modelling structurally similar versus dissimilar alloantigens. Of the three donors, two were male and one was female, with ages ranging from the 18-to-29 band to the 60-to-69 band. Average DNA input was roughly 220 ng for sorted CD137+CD4+ samples, compared with 1,000 to 1,500 ng for pre-culture CD4+ samples. Results and caveats for the whole study, not just this receptor: Clones undetected before culture had an average cumulative frequency of roughly 36% against one allele versus approximately 54% against the other. Naive and memory CD4+ repertoires were not analysed separately. Sorted CD137+ cells showed similar clonality against both alloantigens, at about 0.39, which was much higher than the roughly 0.04 seen in pre-culture samples. Limitations included only three donors, a non-physiological HeLa antigen-presenting system, and the use of total CD4+ responder cells.

The germline V and J ends show losses of 4 bases and 11 bases respectively, and no gene match explains 10 bases of the junction. According to the germline V gene, CDR1 reads SQVTM and CDR2 reads ANQGSEA. The CDR3 goes from the cysteine to the phenylalanine over 12 residues. Of all the DNA, just the CDR3 is kept, 36 bases in frame from base 1. Magnetic bead negative selection was used to isolate untouched CD4+ T cells from Ficoll-separated PBMC, with purity averaging 97.7%. Untouched CD4+ T cells were isolated with magnetic beads from Ficoll-separated PBMC, and a purity of about 98% was reached with negligible CD8+ contamination. Peripheral blood mononuclear cells came from the buffy coats of a few healthy blood donors. CMV seronegative status was shared by all three donors. Genomic DNA was extracted with the DNeasy Blood & Tissue Kit. Genomic DNA from sorted CD137+CD4+ cells and from pre-culture CD4+ baseline samples of each subject was subjected to TCRB sequencing.

The V and J segments used are TRBV29-1 and TRBJ1-1; TRBD1 lines up with 7 middle nucleotides. The sequencing input was CD4+ T cells from PBMCs. The sequence was obtained from a man aged 45-65 years in good health and CMV-seronegative. The CDR3 reads CSVASGAGGAFF. At the DNA level, the sequence is TGCAGCGTTGCTTCTGGGGCAGGGGGGGCTTTCTTT. Outside the CDR3, residues come from the reference TRBV29-1 and TRBJ1-1 proteins, so the full variable domain is: SAVISQKPSRDICQRGTSLTIQCQVDSQVTMMFWYRQQPGQSLTLIATANQGSEATYESGFVIDKFPISRPNLTFSTLTVSNMSPEDSSIYLCSVASGAGGAFFGQGTRLTVV.